This is a list of T cell receptor beta chains from one sample in a study of T cells in Graves' hyperthyroidism and ophthalmopathy. TCRdb processed the multiplex PCR reads anew with MiXCR; each CDR3 protein has one entry. The sample has 560,000 or so distinct CDR3 sequences, around 46% seen once. Sequencing was done on a sample of peripheral blood or thyroid tissue (not recorded which). The receptors here all came from a woman in her late teens or twenties with Graves' hyperthyroidism. Both conserved end residues are part of each CDR3. Each record gives: clone size, V gene, D gene, J gene, CDR3 DNA, CDR3 protein. A D gene is named only where the DNA matches it firmly. Some rows mark clone size as missing; the rest say once, few, many or name a class of expanded clone.

.,TRBV19,TRBD1,TRBJ1-1,TGTGCCAGTAGTATAGCGAGGACAGGGTGGGGCACTGAAGCTTTCTTT,CASSIARTGWGTEAFF
.,TRBV7-2,.,TRBJ1-1,TGTGCCAGCAGCTTAGTCCGGGGGCAGAGGACTGAAGCTTTCTTT,CASSLVRGQRTEAFF
many,TRBV10-3,TRBD1,TRBJ2-7,TGTGCCATCAGTCCCGGGACAGGGTTCTACGAGCAGTACTTC,CAISPGTGFYEQYF
.,TRBV29-1,.,TRBJ1-2,TGCAGCGGAGAACAGGTGAGCGGACGTCCTTATGGCTACACCTTC,CSGEQVSGRPYGYTF
many,TRBV24-1,TRBD1,TRBJ2-7,TGTGCCACCAGTGACCAGGACAGGGCCTACGAGCAGTACTTC,CATSDQDRAYEQYF
many,TRBV10-3,TRBD1,TRBJ2-7,TGTGCCATCAGGTCCGGGACAGGAGTTCCCGAGCAGTACTTC,CAIRSGTGVPEQYF
.,TRBV5-5,.,TRBJ2-7,TGCGCCAGCAGCACGTCAGGGAGCTGGTCCTACGAGCAGTACTTC,CASSTSGSWSYEQYF
many,TRBV6-2/TRBV6-3,.,TRBJ2-7,TGTGCCAGCAGTTACCCATCCGGCGAGCAGTACTTC,CASSYPSGEQYF
few,TRBV2,.,TRBJ1-2,TGTGCCAGCAGCGCCGAGCACTATCCGGGGCCCTACGACTATGGCTACACCTTC,CASSAEHYPGPYDYGYTF
few,TRBV7-6,TRBD2,TRBJ2-1,TGTGCCAGCAGCCTGACTAGCGGAGGTGAGCAGTTCTTC,CASSLTSGGEQFF
.,TRBV7-6,.,TRBJ2-7,TGTGCTAGTGGACCCGTGGCCTCCTACGAGCAGTACTTC,CASGPVASYEQYF
.,TRBV7-6,.,TRBJ2-5,TGTGCCAGCAGCCCCGGGGACACCCAAGAGACCCAGTACTTC,CASSPGDTQETQYF
.,TRBV5-5,.,TRBJ2-5,TGTGCCAGCAGCGTGGGCCTACAGGTCTCTGGGAAGGAGACCCAGTACTTC,CASSVGLQVSGKETQYF
many,TRBV7-9,.,TRBJ2-7,TGTGCCAGCAGCCCACAACCATTCGGGACGGGGTCCTACGAGCAGTACTTC,CASSPQPFGTGSYEQYF
.,TRBV7-9,.,TRBJ2-7,TGTGCCAGCAGCTTTCGGACCGCACCCAGGGAGCAGTACTTC,CASSFRTAPREQYF
many,TRBV25-1,.,TRBJ1-5,TGTGCCAGCAGTGGGTTGGACATTAGCAATCAGCCCCAGCATTTT,CASSGLDISNQPQHF